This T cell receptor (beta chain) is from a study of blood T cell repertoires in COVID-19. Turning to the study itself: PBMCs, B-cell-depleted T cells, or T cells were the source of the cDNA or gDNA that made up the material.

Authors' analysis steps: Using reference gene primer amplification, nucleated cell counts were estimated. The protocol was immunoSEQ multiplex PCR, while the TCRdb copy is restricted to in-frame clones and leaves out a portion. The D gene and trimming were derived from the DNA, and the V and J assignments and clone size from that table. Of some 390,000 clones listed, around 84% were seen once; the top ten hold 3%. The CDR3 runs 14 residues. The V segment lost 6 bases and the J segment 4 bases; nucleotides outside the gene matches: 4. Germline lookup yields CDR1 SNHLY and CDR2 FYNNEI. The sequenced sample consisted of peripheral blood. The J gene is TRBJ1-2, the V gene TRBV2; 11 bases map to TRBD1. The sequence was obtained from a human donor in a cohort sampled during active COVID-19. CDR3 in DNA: TGTGCCAGCAGGGCGGACAGGGGGCCCTATGGCTACACCTTC. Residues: CASRADRGPYGYTF.